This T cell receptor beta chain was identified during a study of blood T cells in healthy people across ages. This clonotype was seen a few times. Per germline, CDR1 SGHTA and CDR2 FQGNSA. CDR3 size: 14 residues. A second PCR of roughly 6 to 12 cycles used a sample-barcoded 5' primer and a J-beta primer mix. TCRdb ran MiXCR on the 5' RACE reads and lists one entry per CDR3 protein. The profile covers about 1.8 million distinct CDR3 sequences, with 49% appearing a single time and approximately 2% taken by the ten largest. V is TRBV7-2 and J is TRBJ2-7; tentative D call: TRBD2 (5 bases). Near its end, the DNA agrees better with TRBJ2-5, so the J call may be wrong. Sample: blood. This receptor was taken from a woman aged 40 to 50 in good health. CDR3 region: CASSLGLAYGTQYF. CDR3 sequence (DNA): TGTGCCAGCAGCTTAGGGCTAGCATATGGGACCCAGTACTTC.